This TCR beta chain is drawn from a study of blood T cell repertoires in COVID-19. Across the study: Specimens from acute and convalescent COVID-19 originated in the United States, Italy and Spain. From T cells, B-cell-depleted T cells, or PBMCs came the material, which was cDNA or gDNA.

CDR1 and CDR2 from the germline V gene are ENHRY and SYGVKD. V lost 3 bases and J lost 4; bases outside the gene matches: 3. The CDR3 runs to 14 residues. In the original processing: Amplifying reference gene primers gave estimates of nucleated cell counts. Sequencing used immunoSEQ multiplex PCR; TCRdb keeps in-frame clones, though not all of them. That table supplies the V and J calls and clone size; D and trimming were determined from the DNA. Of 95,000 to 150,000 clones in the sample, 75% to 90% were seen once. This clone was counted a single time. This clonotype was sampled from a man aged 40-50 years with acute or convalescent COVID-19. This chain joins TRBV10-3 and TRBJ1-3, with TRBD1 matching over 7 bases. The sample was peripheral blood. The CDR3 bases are TGTGCCATCAGTGAACTGGACAGGGGAAACACCATATATTTT. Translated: CAISELDRGNTIYF.